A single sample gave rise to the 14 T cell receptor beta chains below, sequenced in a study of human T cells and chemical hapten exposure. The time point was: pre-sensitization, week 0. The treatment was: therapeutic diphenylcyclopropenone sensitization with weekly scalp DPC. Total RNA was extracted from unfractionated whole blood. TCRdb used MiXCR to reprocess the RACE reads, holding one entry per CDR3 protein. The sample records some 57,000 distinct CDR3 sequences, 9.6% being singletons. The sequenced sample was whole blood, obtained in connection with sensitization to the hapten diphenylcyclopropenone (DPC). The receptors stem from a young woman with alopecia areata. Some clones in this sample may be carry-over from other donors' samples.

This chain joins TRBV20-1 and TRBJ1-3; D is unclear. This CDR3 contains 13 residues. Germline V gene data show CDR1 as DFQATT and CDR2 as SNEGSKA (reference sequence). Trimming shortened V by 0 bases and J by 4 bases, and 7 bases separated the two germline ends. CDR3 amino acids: CSAREGLGNTIYF. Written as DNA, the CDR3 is TGCAGTGCTAGAGAGGGCTTGGGAAACACCATATATTTT.

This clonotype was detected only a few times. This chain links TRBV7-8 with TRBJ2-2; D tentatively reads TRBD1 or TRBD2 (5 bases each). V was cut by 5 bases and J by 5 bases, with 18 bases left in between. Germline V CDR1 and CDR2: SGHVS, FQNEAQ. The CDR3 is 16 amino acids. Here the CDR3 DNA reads TGTGCCAGCAGCCCCCCGTCGAGGGGTGGTACCGGGGAGCTGTTTTTT. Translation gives CASSPPSRGGTGELFF.

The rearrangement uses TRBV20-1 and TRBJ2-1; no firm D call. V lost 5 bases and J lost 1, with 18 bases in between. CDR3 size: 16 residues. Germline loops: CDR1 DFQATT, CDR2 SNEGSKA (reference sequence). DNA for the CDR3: TGCAGTGCTCCAACCACCCAGGTTAGGTCCTACAATGAGCAGTTCTTC. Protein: CSAPTTQVRSYNEQFF.

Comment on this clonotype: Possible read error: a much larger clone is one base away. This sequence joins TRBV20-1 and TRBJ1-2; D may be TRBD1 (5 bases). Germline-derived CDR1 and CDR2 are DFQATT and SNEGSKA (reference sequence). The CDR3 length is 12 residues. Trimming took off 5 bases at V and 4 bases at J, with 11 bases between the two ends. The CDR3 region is CSAEVGRYGYTF. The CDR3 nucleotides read TGCAGTGCTGAAGTGGGGCGCTATGGCTACACCTTC.

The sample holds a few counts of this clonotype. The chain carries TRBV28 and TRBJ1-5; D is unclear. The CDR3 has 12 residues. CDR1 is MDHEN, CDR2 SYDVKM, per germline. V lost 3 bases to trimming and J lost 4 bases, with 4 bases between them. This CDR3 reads CASSFVNQPQHF. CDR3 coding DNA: TGTGCCAGCAGTTTCGTGAATCAGCCCCAGCATTTT.

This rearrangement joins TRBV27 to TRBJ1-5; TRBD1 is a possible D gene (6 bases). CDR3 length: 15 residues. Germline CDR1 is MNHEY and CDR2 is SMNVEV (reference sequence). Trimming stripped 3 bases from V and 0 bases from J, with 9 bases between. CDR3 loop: CASSFEGDSNQPQHF. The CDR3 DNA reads TGTGCCAGCAGTTTTGAGGGGGATAGCAATCAGCCCCAGCATTTT.

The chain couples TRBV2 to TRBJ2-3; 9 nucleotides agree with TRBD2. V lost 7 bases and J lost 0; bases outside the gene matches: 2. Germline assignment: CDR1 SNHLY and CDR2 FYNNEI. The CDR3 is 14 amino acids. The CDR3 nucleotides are TGTGCCAGCATCAGCGGGGGGAGCACAGATACGCAGTATTTT. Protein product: CASISGGSTDTQYF.

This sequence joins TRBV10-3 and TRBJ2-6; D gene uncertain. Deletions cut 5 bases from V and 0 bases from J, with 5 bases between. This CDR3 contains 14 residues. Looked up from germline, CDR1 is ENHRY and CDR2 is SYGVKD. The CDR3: CAISKSSGANVLTF. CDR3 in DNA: TGTGCCATCAGTAAATCCTCTGGGGCCAACGTCCTGACTTTC.

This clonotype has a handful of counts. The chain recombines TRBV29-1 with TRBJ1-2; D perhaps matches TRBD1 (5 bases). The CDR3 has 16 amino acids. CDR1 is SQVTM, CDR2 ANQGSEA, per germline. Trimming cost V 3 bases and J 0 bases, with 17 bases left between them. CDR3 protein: CSVEGEQLTANYGYTF. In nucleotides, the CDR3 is TGCAGCGTTGAGGGTGAACAGTTGACAGCTAACTATGGCTACACCTTC.

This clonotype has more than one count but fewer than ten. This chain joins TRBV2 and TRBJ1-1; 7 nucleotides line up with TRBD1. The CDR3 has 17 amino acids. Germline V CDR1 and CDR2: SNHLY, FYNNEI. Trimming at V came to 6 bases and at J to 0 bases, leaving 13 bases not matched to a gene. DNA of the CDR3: TGTGCCAGCAGCCTAAGCGGTGACAGGGCCCTGAACACTGAAGCTTTCTTT. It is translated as CASSLSGDRALNTEAFF.

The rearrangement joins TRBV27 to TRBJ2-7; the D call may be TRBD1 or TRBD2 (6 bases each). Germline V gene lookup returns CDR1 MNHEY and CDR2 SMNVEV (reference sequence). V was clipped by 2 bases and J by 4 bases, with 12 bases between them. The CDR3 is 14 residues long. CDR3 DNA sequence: TGTGCCAGCAGTTTACGGGGGCGTAGATACGAGCAGTACTTC. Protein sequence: CASSLRGRRYEQYF.

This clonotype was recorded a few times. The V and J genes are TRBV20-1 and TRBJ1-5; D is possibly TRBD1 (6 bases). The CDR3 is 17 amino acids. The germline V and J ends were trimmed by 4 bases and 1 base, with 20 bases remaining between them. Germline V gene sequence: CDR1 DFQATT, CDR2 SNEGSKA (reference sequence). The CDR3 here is CSATQGTGVGSNQPQHF. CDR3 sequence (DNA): TGCAGTGCTACACAGGGTACTGGCGTAGGGAGCAATCAGCCCCAGCATTTT.

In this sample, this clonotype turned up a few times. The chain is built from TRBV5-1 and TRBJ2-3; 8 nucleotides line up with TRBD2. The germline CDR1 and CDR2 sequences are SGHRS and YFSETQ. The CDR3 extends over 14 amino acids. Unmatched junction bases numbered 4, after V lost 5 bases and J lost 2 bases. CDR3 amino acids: CASSWRGATDTQYF. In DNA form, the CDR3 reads TGCGCCAGCAGTTGGCGGGGGGCCACAGATACGCAGTATTTT.

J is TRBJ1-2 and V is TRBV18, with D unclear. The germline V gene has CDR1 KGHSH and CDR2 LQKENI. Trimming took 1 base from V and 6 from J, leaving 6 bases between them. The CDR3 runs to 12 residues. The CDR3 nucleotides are TGTGCCAGCTCACCACAAGCTGATGGCTACACCTTC. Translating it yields CASSPQADGYTF.